A selection of T cell receptor beta chains follows, all from one sample in a study of blood T cell repertoires in COVID-19. Repertoires were generated with immunoSEQ multiplex PCR, while TCRdb's copy carries only in-frame clones and drops some. Counted here are 200,000 or so clones, roughly 79% occurring once; the ten biggest clones make up roughly 12%. The sequencing sample was made of peripheral blood. Receptor source: a woman older than 75 with COVID-19, enrolled during active disease. Each CDR3 is given with its conserved first and last residue. Each record gives: J gene, CDR3 length, clone size, V gene, CDR3 protein. A row's size may be missing; if present it is once, few, many or a size class.

J gene: TRBJ2-1; CDR3 length: 14; clone size: .; V gene: TRBV29-1; CDR3 protein: CSVETGTRFNEQFF
J gene: TRBJ2-7; CDR3 length: 15; clone size: .; V gene: TRBV6-5; CDR3 protein: CASSQPSGSHYEQYF
J gene: TRBJ1-2; CDR3 length: 14; clone size: .; V gene: TRBV27; CDR3 protein: CASSLSPRVWGYTF
J gene: TRBJ2-5; CDR3 length: 13; clone size: .; V gene: TRBV2; CDR3 protein: CASRQGEQETQYF
J gene: TRBJ1-2; CDR3 length: 14; clone size: .; V gene: TRBV21-1; CDR3 protein: CASSKVSRNAGYTF
J gene: TRBJ1-3; CDR3 length: 16; clone size: .; V gene: TRBV7-2; CDR3 protein: CASSLGVRSSGNTIYF
J gene: TRBJ2-5; CDR3 length: 14; clone size: .; V gene: TRBV9; CDR3 protein: CASSVGTGVETQYF
J gene: TRBJ2-7; CDR3 length: 17; clone size: .; V gene: TRBV7-9; CDR3 protein: CASSKGGGRASSYEQYF
J gene: TRBJ2-1; CDR3 length: 19; clone size: .; V gene: TRBV7-9; CDR3 protein: CASSLGERTSGLEYNEQFF
J gene: TRBJ1-4; CDR3 length: 14; clone size: once; V gene: TRBV30; CDR3 protein: CAWSPDRGREKLFF
J gene: TRBJ1-2; CDR3 length: 13; clone size: .; V gene: TRBV11-3; CDR3 protein: CASSQGGYYGYTF
J gene: TRBJ2-7; CDR3 length: 15; clone size: .; V gene: TRBV27; CDR3 protein: CASSFAGTGRTEQYF
J gene: TRBJ2-3; CDR3 length: 13; clone size: .; V gene: TRBV10-3; CDR3 protein: CAISEGLTDTQYF
J gene: TRBJ2-3; CDR3 length: 13; clone size: .; V gene: TRBV6-5; CDR3 protein: CASGDSPPDTQYF
J gene: TRBJ2-1; CDR3 length: 16; clone size: .; V gene: TRBV6-2/TRBV6-3; CDR3 protein: CASSYVALDLYNEQFF
J gene: TRBJ2-1; CDR3 length: 15; clone size: .; V gene: TRBV24-1; CDR3 protein: CATRSLSGGKDEQFF
J gene: TRBJ1-5; CDR3 length: 13; clone size: .; V gene: TRBV24-1; CDR3 protein: CATSRWGDQPQHF
J gene: TRBJ1-3; CDR3 length: 17; clone size: .; V gene: TRBV3-1/TRBV3-2; CDR3 protein: CASSQHTGGAAGNTIYF
J gene: TRBJ1-2; CDR3 length: 17; clone size: .; V gene: TRBV18; CDR3 protein: CASSPYGTGGAGYGYTF
J gene: TRBJ2-3; CDR3 length: 14; clone size: few; V gene: TRBV19; CDR3 protein: CASSIVLGADTQYF
J gene: TRBJ1-5; CDR3 length: 14; clone size: .; V gene: TRBV7-2; CDR3 protein: CASSVDSGNQPQHF
J gene: TRBJ1-6; CDR3 length: 13; clone size: few; V gene: TRBV6-6; CDR3 protein: CASRRDRVSPLHF
J gene: TRBJ2-4; CDR3 length: 16; clone size: .; V gene: TRBV7-2; CDR3 protein: CASSLLPGLAGGSDWF
J gene: TRBJ1-6; CDR3 length: 12; clone size: few; V gene: TRBV6-6; CDR3 protein: CASSYSQAPLHF
J gene: TRBJ2-7; CDR3 length: 12; clone size: .; V gene: TRBV29-1; CDR3 protein: CSVLAIGYEQYF
J gene: TRBJ1-2; CDR3 length: 15; clone size: .; V gene: TRBV3-1/TRBV3-2; CDR3 protein: CASSQYRTGGYGYTF
J gene: TRBJ2-4; CDR3 length: 17; clone size: .; V gene: TRBV4-2; CDR3 protein: CASSQDLWGTAENIQYF
J gene: TRBJ2-3; CDR3 length: 16; clone size: .; V gene: TRBV2; CDR3 protein: CASSELGGPSTDTQYF
J gene: TRBJ2-3; CDR3 length: 12; clone size: once; V gene: TRBV29-1; CDR3 protein: CSVGGRADTQYF
J gene: TRBJ2-7; CDR3 length: 14; clone size: .; V gene: TRBV18; CDR3 protein: CASSPGLAGPEQYF
J gene: TRBJ1-6; CDR3 length: 14; clone size: .; V gene: TRBV6-5; CDR3 protein: CASRGTGEDSPLHF
J gene: TRBJ1-2; CDR3 length: 15; clone size: once; V gene: TRBV3-1/TRBV3-2; CDR3 protein: CASSPWEGQGYGYTF
J gene: TRBJ2-3; CDR3 length: 15; clone size: .; V gene: TRBV5-4; CDR3 protein: CASSLSGGAHDTQYF
J gene: TRBJ2-1; CDR3 length: 15; clone size: .; V gene: TRBV6-4; CDR3 protein: CASSDGEGGLNEQFF
J gene: TRBJ1-1; CDR3 length: 14; clone size: .; V gene: TRBV6-5; CDR3 protein: CAGGDRAYVTEAFF
J gene: TRBJ1-1; CDR3 length: 14; clone size: .; V gene: TRBV27; CDR3 protein: CASSLGGAATEAFF
J gene: TRBJ2-1; CDR3 length: 13; clone size: .; V gene: TRBV18; CDR3 protein: CASSPLVENEQFF
J gene: TRBJ2-3; CDR3 length: 13; clone size: .; V gene: TRBV7-3; CDR3 protein: CASSSVYTDTQYF
J gene: TRBJ2-3; CDR3 length: 15; clone size: .; V gene: TRBV2; CDR3 protein: CASREQASSTDTQYF